The clone carrying this T cell receptor beta chain was seen only a few times. Its antigen is not known. Treatment in this sample: roughly ten-day PBMC culture with coronavirus spike peptide pools or control peptides (ViraFEST assay). Sequencing of the DNA from cultured CD4+ T cells was carried out with the Oncomine TCR Beta short-read assay. MiXCR, run by TCRdb on the PCR reads, gives a single entry per CDR3 protein. The sample includes fewer than 20,000 distinct CDR3 sequences, almost 40% of them seen just once. This sample is drawn from a study of vaccination and CD4 T cells after COVID-19. Deletions cut 1 base from V and 6 bases from J, with 24 bases between. CDR1 and CDR2 from the germline V gene are LNHDA and SQIVND (reference sequence). CDR3 length: 18 amino acids.

Sequencing was carried out using CD4+ T cells from blood, cultured in vitro. This receptor was taken from a human donor who had recovered from COVID-19. The chain couples TRBV19 to TRBJ1-2; possible D gene TRBD1, 6 bases. The CDR3 is CASSIVGGRGSRGDGYTF. CDR3 nucleotide sequence: TGTGCCAGTAGTATAGTAGGCGGCAGGGGCTCCCGTGGCGATGGCTACACCTTC.